Here is one T cell receptor beta chain with its context. Its antigen remains unidentified. This sample was included in a study of cytomegalovirus exposure and HLA in healthy donors. About the research overall: From some 180 million T cells, an earlier analysis saw 117 million unique TCR beta sequences. Among the 400 or so donors who were genotyped, about 86% fell in the genetic ancestry cluster that is associated with self-reported Caucasian donors. Findings and caveats of the study: Analysis was carried out at a later point, and it linked a missense DCLRE1C variant to TCR beta V- and J-gene trimming.

Healthy bone marrow donors made up the cohort. In the PCR, 60 Vbeta and 13 Jbeta primers were used. Repertoires were generated with immunoSEQ multiplex PCR, while TCRdb's copy carries only in-frame clones and drops some. The sample has fewer than 250,000 clones, over 60% seen once. The CDR3 contains 14 residues. CDR1 LGHNA and CDR2 YSLEER come from the germline V gene. The germline V and J ends were trimmed by 0 bases and 7 bases, with 13 bases remaining between them. This TCR came from a male donor in good health and CMV-seronegative. V is TRBV4-3 and J is TRBJ2-7; no clear D gene. The material sequenced was PBMCs. The CDR3 nucleotides read TGCGCCAGCAGCCAAGAGGTAGATGTCGCGGAGCAGTACTTC. Translated, it gives CASSQEVDVAEQYF.